These 25 T cell receptor beta chains came from one sample sequenced in a study of T cell changes during pregnancy in multiple sclerosis (dated by TCRdb to between 2017 and 2020). The library was generated by the immunoSEQ multiplex PCR assay. This is the immuneACCESS table as TCRdb keeps it, with only in-frame sequences that have V and J called. A part of the clones is gone; compared with another copy, unresolved V genes explain less than half, and the rest is unexplained. The sample has roughly 69,000 clones on record, 90% to 95% of them singletons. Of the sample, more than 1.4% is held by the ten largest clones. The input for sequencing was peripheral blood, taken after pregnancy. These receptors all stem from a female donor with multiple sclerosis, enrolled in a pregnancy study.

This clone appeared a single time. This chain links TRBV27 with TRBJ2-1; TRBD1 matches 7 bases. Germline V gene sequence: CDR1 MNHEY, CDR2 SMNVEV (reference sequence). The CDR3 runs to 15 residues. V lost 5 bases to trimming and J lost 10 bases; unmatched junction nucleotides: 14. CDR3 sequence (DNA): TGTGCCAGCAGTACAAAACGACAGGGACCGTGGGAGCAGTTCTTC. Its translation is CASSTKRQGPWEQFF.

This clone was counted only a few times. The chain couples TRBV7-9 to TRBJ2-1, with a tentative D call TRBD1 (6 bases). This CDR3 is 16 amino acids long. Germline loops: CDR1 SEHNR, CDR2 FQNEAQ (reference sequence). V was trimmed by 2 bases and J by 2 bases, leaving 13 bases between them. The CDR3 loop is CASSLLSGATYNEQFF. The CDR3 nucleotides read TGTGCCAGCAGCTTACTCTCAGGGGCCACCTACAATGAGCAGTTCTTC.

The chain combines TRBV6-1 with TRBJ1-3; D is possibly TRBD1 (6 bases). V dropped 2 bases and J dropped 6 bases, with 11 bases sitting between them. Per the germline V gene, CDR1 is MNHNS and CDR2 is SASEGT. The CDR3 totals 14 residues. This CDR3 reads CASSERGQLNTIYF. In DNA, the CDR3 is TGTGCCAGCAGTGAAAGGGGACAACTAAACACCATATATTTT.

The V and J genes are TRBV11-2 and TRBJ1-2; 8 nucleotides agree with TRBD1. CDR1 is SGHAT, CDR2 FQNNGV, per germline. CDR3 length: 13 residues. Trimming at V came to 5 bases and at J to 4 bases, leaving 3 bases not matched to a gene. The CDR3 loop reads CASSPGTGYGYTF. In nucleotides, the CDR3 is TGTGCCAGCAGCCCCGGGACAGGCTATGGCTACACCTTC.

The chain links TRBV6-5 to TRBJ1-1; 9 bases match TRBD1. V shed 6 bases and J 5 bases; nucleotides not matched to a gene: 10. Germline loops: CDR1 MNHEY, CDR2 SVGAGI. The CDR3 length is 15 residues. The CDR3 DNA reads as TGTGCCAGCAGCTCAATGACAGGGGGAATGACTGAAGCTTTCTTT. Translated, it gives CASSSMTGGMTEAFF.

This clone turned up a few times. This chain connects TRBV2 to TRBJ2-1; 8 bases align to TRBD2. Trimming took 7 bases from V and 2 from J; bases not matched to a gene: 4. The CDR3 totals 14 residues. In germline, CDR1 is SNHLY, CDR2 FYNNEI. The CDR3 nucleotides are TGTGCCAGCAAACCGGGAGGGCCCTACAATGAGCAGTTCTTC. This encodes CASKPGGPYNEQFF.

This sequence joins TRBV5-1 and TRBJ1-1; a possible D gene is TRBD1 (5 bases). CDR1 and CDR2 (germline): SGHRS, YFSETQ. The CDR3 totals 14 residues. Trimming took 3 bases from V and 1 from J, leaving 10 bases between them. As DNA, the CDR3 is TGCGCCAGCAGCTCCGTGGGGGGGAACACTGAAGCTTTCTTT. This translates into CASSSVGGNTEAFF.

This chain links TRBV7-2 with TRBJ1-5; 9 bases agree with TRBD1. CDR3 length: 19 residues. Trimming cost V 5 bases and J 5 bases; bases outside gene matches: 19. In germline, CDR1 is SGHTA, CDR2 FQGNSA. The CDR3 reads CASSPSGVDIQGAYQPQHF. As DNA, the CDR3 is TGTGCCAGCAGCCCCTCCGGTGTAGACATACAGGGGGCATATCAGCCCCAGCATTTT.

This chain connects TRBV6-4 to TRBJ2-1; 10 positions match TRBD2. CDR1 MRHNA and CDR2 SNTAGT come from the germline V gene. J lost 7 bases, V lost 2 bases, and 5 bases had no gene match. This CDR3 spans 15 amino acids. The CDR3 reads CASSDEAGGPNEQFF. The CDR3 nucleotides read TGTGCCAGCAGTGACGAAGCGGGAGGGCCGAATGAGCAGTTCTTC.

The chain couples TRBV27 to TRBJ2-7; the match to TRBD2 covers 11 bases. This CDR3 is built from 15 residues. In germline, CDR1 is MNHEY, CDR2 SMNVEV (reference sequence). Trimming removed 2 bases from V and 3 bases from J; junction bases left unmatched: 3. CDR3 sequence: CASSLGTSGNYEQYF. CDR3 nucleotides: TGTGCCAGCAGTTTAGGGACTAGCGGCAACTACGAGCAGTACTTC.

The rearrangement joins TRBV30 to TRBJ2-5; 8 bases are shared with TRBD2. The CDR3 extends over 12 amino acids. V dropped 5 bases and J dropped 4; count of bases not matched to a gene: 3. Looked up from germline, CDR1 is GTSNPN and CDR2 is SVGIG (reference sequence). CDR3 sequence (DNA): TGTGCCTGGGGACTAGCTCTAGAGACCCAGTACTTC. As protein: CAWGLALETQYF.

This chain connects TRBV7-6 to TRBJ2-3; TRBD2 matches at 8 bases. This CDR3 has 19 residues. From germline, CDR1 is SGHVS and CDR2 FNYEAQ. J lost 3 bases, V lost 0 bases, and 14 bases had no gene match. The CDR3 region is CASSLAVTSAAKPTDTQYF. In nucleotides, the CDR3 is TGTGCCAGCAGCTTAGCCGTGACTAGCGCCGCGAAACCGACAGATACGCAGTATTTT. Full variable domain (remainder filled in from reference TRBV7-6 and TRBJ2-3): GAGVSQSPRYKVTKRGQDVALRCDPISGHVSLYWYRQALGQGPEFLTYFNYEAQQDKSGLPNDRFSAERPEGSISTLTIQRTEQRDSAMYRCASSLAVTSAAKPTDTQYFGPGTRLTVL.

V usage is TRBV4-3 and J usage is TRBJ2-7; 8 nucleotides match TRBD1. J lost 3 bases, V lost 4 bases, and 8 bases had no gene match. Germline-derived CDR1 and CDR2 are LGHNA and YSLEER. This CDR3 has 15 amino acids. This CDR3 is CASSRGSGQDYEQYF. The DNA of the CDR3 is TGCGCCAGCAGCCGGGGATCGGGACAGGACTACGAGCAGTACTTC.

The rearrangement links TRBV28 to TRBJ2-7, with D possibly matching TRBD1 (7 bases). The CDR3 consists of 15 residues. V was trimmed by 6 bases and J by 0 bases, leaving 15 bases between them. Per germline, CDR1 MDHEN and CDR2 SYDVKM. The DNA of the CDR3 is TGTGCCAGCAGGGCCCAGGGGGGACTCTCCTACGAGCAGTACTTC. This sequence encodes CASRAQGGLSYEQYF.

The rearrangement joins TRBV30 to TRBJ1-4; 8 nucleotides agree with TRBD1. From germline, CDR1 is GTSNPN and CDR2 SVGIG (reference sequence). This CDR3 contains 14 residues. The junction had 4 bases not matched to a gene; V was cut back by 2 bases and J by 5 bases. The CDR3 here is CAWSPGQGNEKLFF. The CDR3 DNA follows: TGTGCCTGGAGTCCCGGACAGGGAAATGAAAAACTGTTTTTT.

The chain recombines TRBV2 with TRBJ1-2; the match to TRBD1 covers 8 bases. The junction had 5 bases not matched to a gene; V was cut back by 5 bases and J by 0 bases. In germline, CDR1 is SNHLY, CDR2 FYNNEI. This CDR3 contains 15 residues. CDR3 bases: TGTGCCAGCAGTCTTTACAGGGGGACTAACTATGGCTACACCTTC. This encodes CASSLYRGTNYGYTF.

CDR3 nucleotide sequence: TGTGCCAGCTCCCTAAGACAGTCTAATGAAAAACTGTTTTTT. This sequence encodes CASSLRQSNEKLFF. J is TRBJ1-4 and V is TRBV18, with TRBD1 as a possible D gene (5 bases). V lost 6 bases and J 3 bases, leaving 11 bases between the germline ends. This CDR3 region has 14 residues. CDR1 is KGHSH and CDR2 is LQKENI in the germline V gene.

The chain recombines TRBV14 with TRBJ1-2, with D possibly TRBD1 on 5 matching bases. CDR1 and CDR2 from the germline V gene are SGHDN and FVKESK. Trimming cost V 4 bases and J 4 bases, with 19 bases left between them. The length of the CDR3 is 16 residues. This CDR3 is CASSPFTGGPFYGYTF. DNA of the CDR3: TGTGCCAGCAGCCCGTTTACAGGTGGGCCTTTCTATGGCTACACCTTC.

The rearrangement links TRBV10-3 to TRBJ2-1, with TRBD2 matching 10 bases. The CDR3 sequence is 15 residues long. The V segment lost 6 bases and the J segment 5 bases; nucleotides outside the gene matches: 7. Germline CDR1 reads ENHRY; CDR2 reads SYGVKD. In DNA, the CDR3 is TGTGCCATCAGGGATAGCGGGAGGCCACACAATGAGCAGTTCTTC. Translation: CAIRDSGRPHNEQFF.

V usage is TRBV10-1 and J usage is TRBJ2-2; TRBD2 agrees at 14 bases. The germline CDR1 and CDR2 sequences are WNHNN and SYGVQD (reference sequence). The junction had 7 bases not matched to a gene; V was cut back by 3 bases and J by 1 base. This CDR3 is built from 19 residues. The CDR3 is CASSDLGLAGVMNTGELFF. CDR3 sequence (DNA): TGCGCCAGCAGTGATCTGGGACTAGCGGGAGTTATGAACACCGGGGAGCTGTTTTTT.

The rearrangement uses TRBV6-1 and TRBJ1-1; weak D call: TRBD1 (5 bases). With 6 bases removed from V and 5 bases from J, the gap between germline ends came to 19 bases. CDR1 and CDR2 from the germline V gene are MNHNS and SASEGT. The CDR3 consists of 15 residues. The chain's CDR3 is CASRVGEVVRTEAFF. The CDR3 DNA is TGTGCCAGCAGAGTAGGGGAGGTCGTGAGGACTGAAGCTTTCTTT.

This clone came up once. The chain is built from TRBV7-2 and TRBJ2-7, with TRBD2 identical over 10 bases. CDR3 size: 15 residues. Trimming took 4 bases from V and 4 from J; bases not matched to a gene: 7. CDR1 and CDR2 from the germline V gene are SGHTA and FQGNSA. The CDR3 here is CASSYRAGGGYEQYF. The DNA of the CDR3 is TGTGCCAGCAGCTACCGAGCGGGAGGGGGGTACGAGCAGTACTTC.

V gene TRBV5-1 combines with J gene TRBJ2-7; the match to TRBD2 covers 7 bases. This CDR3 is built from 17 residues. V lost 2 bases and J lost 6; bases outside the gene matches: 17. Germline assignment: CDR1 SGHRS and CDR2 YFSETQ. The CDR3 DNA sequence: TGCGCCAGCAGCTTTGGGGGAGTTGCGGGGGTCCTGGGCGAGCAGTACTTC. Translation: CASSFGGVAGVLGEQYF.

The chain carries TRBV10-3 and TRBJ2-1, with a weak D call TRBD2 (6 bases). CDR1 and CDR2 (germline): ENHRY, SYGVKD. The V end lost 10 bases, the J end lost 7 bases, and 20 bases lay between the germline ends. This CDR3 has 14 residues. CDR3: CATGVTGESNEQFF. The CDR3 coding sequence is TGTGCCACCGGGGTCACGGGAGAATCGAATGAGCAGTTCTTC.

Relative to its sample, this clone is medium-sized. V usage is TRBV6-4 and J usage is TRBJ2-2; D not certain. The CDR3 is 14 amino acids. Germline V gives CDR1 MRHNA, CDR2 SNTAGT. Trimming left V 3 bases short and J 4 bases short, with 9 bases between. CDR3 in amino acids: CASSEVASTGELFF. DNA for the CDR3: TGTGCCAGCAGTGAAGTGGCTAGCACCGGGGAGCTGTTTTTT.